The TCR beta chain under discussion was sequenced for a study of early stage breast cancer tumors. Study overall: Approximately 10-fold was the mean read coverage per sample.

The table came from immunoSEQ multiplex PCR; TCRdb's copy has only in-frame clones and leaves some out. The repertoire holds approximately 54,000 clones, roughly 78% seen once, with under 4.5% in the top ten. As to this clone: The target antigen is unknown.

Study-wide points: Tumors had around 2.4-fold higher T cell density than normal breast.

Between the trimmed V and J ends, which lost 8 bases and 1 base, there was a span of 17 bases. CDR1 is SQVTM, CDR2 ANQGSEA, per germline. The CDR3 is made up of 14 amino acids. The specimen was blood. The chain couples TRBV29-1 to TRBJ1-1; no definite D call. The receptor was derived from a person in their 40s with breast cancer. CDR3 in DNA: TGCAGCACTAAGCGGAGTTTAGGGAACACTGAAGCTTTCTTT. Protein sequence: CSTKRSLGNTEAFF. The variable domain in full, completed from reference TRBV29-1 and TRBJ1-1, reads SAVISQKPSRDICQRGTSLTIQCQVDSQVTMMFWYRQQPGQSLTLIATANQGSEATYESGFVIDKFPISRPNLTFSTLTVSNMSPEDSSIYLCSTKRSLGNTEAFFGQGTRLTVV.